This T cell receptor (beta chain) was identified during a study of T cell responses to AZD1222 COVID-19 vaccine. This CDR3 contains 13 residues. V shed 1 base and J shed 9 bases, with 12 bases lying between them. CDR1 is MRHNA, CDR2 SNTAGT, per germline. Sequencing was performed with immunoSEQ multiplex PCR; in TCRdb, only in-frame clones are kept and a portion is missing. The data show 100,000 or so clones, 82% seen once. This clone was recorded a few times. V and J are TRBV6-4 and TRBJ1-2; weak D call: TRBD1 (5 bases). The clonotype originates from an adult in good health. The material was peripheral blood, obtained on day 0 of AZD1222 vaccination. The chain's CDR3 is CASSDWSGGSYTF. CDR3 nucleotides: TGTGCCAGCAGTGACTGGTCCGGGGGGAGCTACACCTTC.